The rows below give T cell receptor beta chains drawn from one sample of a study of cytomegalovirus exposure and HLA in healthy donors. Repertoires were generated with immunoSEQ multiplex PCR, while TCRdb's copy carries only in-frame clones and drops some. The profile shows 95,000 to 150,000 clones, over 60% of them singletons. The sample comprised PBMCs. These receptors all stem from a man in his late teens or twenties in good health and CMV-seropositive. The CDR3 runs from the conserved cysteine through the conserved F or W.

TRBV5-4	TRBJ2-6	CASSPGVGSSGANVLTF
TRBV2	TRBJ1-1	CASHRGPDTEAFF
TRBV7-2	-	CASSPRLAETQYF
TRBV4-1	TRBJ2-3	CASSPLGGGDTDTQYF
TRBV6-5	TRBJ1-6	CASRTGFYNSPLHF
TRBV13	TRBJ2-5	CASSQILAGEGEEQYF
TRBV9	TRBJ1-1	CASSVGDRDTEAFF
TRBV7-2	TRBJ2-7	CASSLVTGGLYEQYF
TRBV9	TRBJ2-7	CASSVGGRGTSVSEQYF
TRBV5-1	TRBJ2-7	CASSLANSPDEQYF
TRBV7-9	TRBJ2-7	CASSGIQGGGAYEQYF
TRBV7-6	TRBJ1-4	CASSLTGFGESTNEKLFF
TRBV10-1	TRBJ1-2	CAPRAGKRRGYTF
TRBV27	TRBJ2-7	CASSLFGGYEQYF
TRBV11-1	TRBJ2-3	CASSLSGLDTQYF
TRBV2	TRBJ2-2	CASGQGDDTGELFF
TRBV4-1	TRBJ1-5	CASSQQGQGFSNQPQHF
TRBV5-1	TRBJ1-1	CASSLVTGDTEAFF
TRBV19	TRBJ2-7	CASSMQQSGSYEQYF
TRBV6-5	TRBJ1-5	CASSYSGLSNQPQHF
TRBV27	TRBJ2-3	CASSLGLAGDTQYF
TRBV13	TRBJ1-1	CASSSYGADRINTEAFF
TRBV19	TRBJ2-3	CASRIAGGLTSTDTQYF
TRBV4-1	TRBJ1-5	CASSQDGNQPQHF
TRBV6-1	TRBJ2-7	CASSELGTTAEQYF
TRBV5-4	TRBJ2-5	CASLDGPREETQYF
TRBV5-5	TRBJ1-2	CASSLHLDLSGVYGYTF
TRBV19	TRBJ1-2	CASSMAGYGYTF
TRBV11-2	TRBJ1-1	CASSIFPGFKTEAFF
TRBV7-2	TRBJ2-7	CASSLLAGGELDEQYF
TRBV6-5	TRBJ1-2	CASSYSHNNYGYTF
TRBV7-3	TRBJ2-5	CASSRLAGGVETQYF
TRBV6-6	TRBJ2-7	CASSYSTLEQYF
TRBV11-3	TRBJ2-7	CASTIRGGTYEQYF
TRBV18	TRBJ1-2	CASSLQGDYGYTF
TRBV6-5	TRBJ1-1	CASSDRGSFEAFF
TRBV6-5	TRBJ2-7	CASSYSSGAIYEQYF
TRBV19	TRBJ1-5	CASSTDRGGNQPQHF
TRBV7-7	TRBJ2-1	CASSLGTSLGNEQFF
TRBV6-1	TRBJ1-2	CASTDRVGYGYTF
TRBV15	TRBJ2-1	CATKWTSGGRSEQFF
TRBV6-6	TRBJ1-1	CASSYQNTEAFF
TRBV5-1	TRBJ2-7	CASRTGVSYEQYF
TRBV10-2	TRBJ2-1	CATWDRGHEQFF
TRBV4-1	TRBJ2-1	CASSRPGTSGRNYNEQFF
TRBV7-3	TRBJ2-2	CASSLMTSGRAGVSGELFF
TRBV5-1	TRBJ1-2	CASSLAVGAGYTF
TRBV29-1	TRBJ1-3	CSAGVGNTIYF
TRBV13	TRBJ1-1	CASSSSGALNTEAFF
TRBV19	TRBJ1-3	CASRTRTGASSSGNTIYF
TRBV13	TRBJ1-4	CASSLGGAGGEKLFF
TRBV6-5	TRBJ2-5	CASSEGTGETQYF
TRBV18	TRBJ2-5	CASSPRLAEETQYF
TRBV6-4	TRBJ2-1	CASSAQGEYNEQFF